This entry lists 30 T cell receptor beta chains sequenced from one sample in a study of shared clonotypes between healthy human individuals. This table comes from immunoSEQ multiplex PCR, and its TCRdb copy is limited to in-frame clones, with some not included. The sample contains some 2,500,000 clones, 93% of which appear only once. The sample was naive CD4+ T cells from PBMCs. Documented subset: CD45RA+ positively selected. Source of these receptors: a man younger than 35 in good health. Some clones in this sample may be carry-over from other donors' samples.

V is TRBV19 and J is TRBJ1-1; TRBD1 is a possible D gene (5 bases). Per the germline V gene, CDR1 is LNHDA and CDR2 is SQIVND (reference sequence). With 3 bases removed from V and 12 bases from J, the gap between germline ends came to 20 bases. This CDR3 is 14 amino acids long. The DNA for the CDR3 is TGTGCCAGTAGTATGGGGCAGGGTTACGACCTCCCTTTCTTT. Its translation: CASSMGQGYDLPFF.

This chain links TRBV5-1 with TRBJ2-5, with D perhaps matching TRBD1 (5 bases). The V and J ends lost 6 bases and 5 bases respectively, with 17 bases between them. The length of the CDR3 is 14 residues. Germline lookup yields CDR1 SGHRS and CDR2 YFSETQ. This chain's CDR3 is CASNPPERGETQYF. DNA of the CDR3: TGCGCCAGCAACCCTCCCGAAAGGGGTGAGACCCAGTACTTC.

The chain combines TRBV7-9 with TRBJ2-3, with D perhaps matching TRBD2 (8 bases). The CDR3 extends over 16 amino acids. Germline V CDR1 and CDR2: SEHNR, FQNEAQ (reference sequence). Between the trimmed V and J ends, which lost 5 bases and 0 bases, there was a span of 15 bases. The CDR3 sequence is CASSRGGQPSTDTQYF. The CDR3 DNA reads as TGTGCCAGCAGCCGGGGGGGACAGCCTAGCACAGATACGCAGTATTTT.

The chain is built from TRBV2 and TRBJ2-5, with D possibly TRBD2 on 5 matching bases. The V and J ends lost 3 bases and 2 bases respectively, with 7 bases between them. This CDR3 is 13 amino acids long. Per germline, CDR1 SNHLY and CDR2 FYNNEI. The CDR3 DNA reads TGTGCCAGCAGTGAGGAGCGGCAAGAGACCCAGTACTTC. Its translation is CASSEERQETQYF.

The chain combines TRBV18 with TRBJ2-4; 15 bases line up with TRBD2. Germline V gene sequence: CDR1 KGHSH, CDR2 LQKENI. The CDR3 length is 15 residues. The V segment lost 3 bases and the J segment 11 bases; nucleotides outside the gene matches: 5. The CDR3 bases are TGTGCCAGCTCACCCGGACTAGCGGGAGGGGTGGTTCAGTACTTC. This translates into CASSPGLAGGVVQYF.

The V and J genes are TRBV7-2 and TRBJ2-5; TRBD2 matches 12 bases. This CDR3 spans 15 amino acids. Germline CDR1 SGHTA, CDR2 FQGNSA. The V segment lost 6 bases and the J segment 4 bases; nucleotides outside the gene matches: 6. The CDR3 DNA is TGTGCCAGCAGAATCCTAGCGGGAGGGGGAGAGACCCAGTACTTC. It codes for CASRILAGGGETQYF.

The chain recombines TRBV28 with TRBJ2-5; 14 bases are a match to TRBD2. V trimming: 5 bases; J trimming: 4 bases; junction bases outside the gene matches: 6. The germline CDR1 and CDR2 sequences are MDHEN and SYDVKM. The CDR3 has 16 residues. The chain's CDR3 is CASSVLGLAGVETQYF. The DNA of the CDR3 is TGTGCCAGCAGTGTGCTGGGACTAGCGGGAGTAGAGACCCAGTACTTC.

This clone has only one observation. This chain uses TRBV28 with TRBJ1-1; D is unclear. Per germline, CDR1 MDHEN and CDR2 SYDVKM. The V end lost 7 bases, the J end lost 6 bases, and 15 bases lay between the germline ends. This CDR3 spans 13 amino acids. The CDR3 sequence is CASTQWSVSEAFF. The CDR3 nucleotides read TGTGCCAGCACCCAATGGTCGGTCTCTGAAGCTTTCTTT.

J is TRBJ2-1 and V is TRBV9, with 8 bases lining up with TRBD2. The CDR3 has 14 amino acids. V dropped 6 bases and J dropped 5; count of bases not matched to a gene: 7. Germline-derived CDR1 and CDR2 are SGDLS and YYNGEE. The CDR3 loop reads CASNRLAGNNEQFF. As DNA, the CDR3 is TGTGCCAGCAATCGGCTAGCGGGTAACAATGAGCAGTTCTTC.

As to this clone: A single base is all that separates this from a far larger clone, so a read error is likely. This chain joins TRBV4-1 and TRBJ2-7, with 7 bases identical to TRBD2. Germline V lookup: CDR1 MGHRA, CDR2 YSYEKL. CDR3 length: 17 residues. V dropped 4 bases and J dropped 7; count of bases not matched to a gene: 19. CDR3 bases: TGCGCCAGCAGCCCCCCTTCTCTACTAGCGCACGCCGGAGAGCAGTACTTC. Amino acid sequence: CASSPPSLLAHAGEQYF.

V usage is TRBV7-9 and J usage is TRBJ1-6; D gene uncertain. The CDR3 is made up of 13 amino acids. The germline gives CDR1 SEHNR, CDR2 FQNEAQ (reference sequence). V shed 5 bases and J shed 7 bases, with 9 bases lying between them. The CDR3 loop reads CASSRTGNSPLHF. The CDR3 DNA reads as TGTGCCAGCAGCCGCACGGGGAATTCACCCCTCCACTTT.

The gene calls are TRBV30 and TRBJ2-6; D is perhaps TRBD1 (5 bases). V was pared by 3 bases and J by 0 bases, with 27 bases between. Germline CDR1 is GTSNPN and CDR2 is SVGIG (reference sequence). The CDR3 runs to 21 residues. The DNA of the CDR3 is TGTGCCTGGAGGGGGTTCCCCCTGTGGGCAGGGAAGGACTCTGGGGCCAACGTCCTGACTTTC. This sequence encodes CAWRGFPLWAGKDSGANVLTF.

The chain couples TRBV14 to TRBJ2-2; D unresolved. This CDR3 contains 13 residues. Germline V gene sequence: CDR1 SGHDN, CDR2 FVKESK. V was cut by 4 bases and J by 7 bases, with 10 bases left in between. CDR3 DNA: TGTGCCAGCAGCCCTTCGCTGAGCGGGGAGCTGTTTTTT. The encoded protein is CASSPSLSGELFF.

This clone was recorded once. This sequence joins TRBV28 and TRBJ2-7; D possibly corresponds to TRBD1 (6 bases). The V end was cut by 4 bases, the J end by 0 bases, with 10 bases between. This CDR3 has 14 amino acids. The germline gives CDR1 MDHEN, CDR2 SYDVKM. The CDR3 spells CASSSGQRSYEQYF. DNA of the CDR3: TGTGCCAGCAGTTCCGGACAGCGCTCCTACGAGCAGTACTTC.

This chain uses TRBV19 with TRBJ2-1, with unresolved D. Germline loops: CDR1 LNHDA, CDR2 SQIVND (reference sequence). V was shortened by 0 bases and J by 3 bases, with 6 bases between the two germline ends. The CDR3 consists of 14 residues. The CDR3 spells CASSIERNYNEQFF. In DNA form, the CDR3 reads TGTGCCAGTAGTATAGAGAGGAACTACAATGAGCAGTTCTTC. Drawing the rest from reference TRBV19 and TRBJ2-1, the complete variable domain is DGGITQSPKYLFRKEGQNVTLSCEQNLNHDAMYWYRQDPGQGLRLIYYSQIVNDFQKGDIAEGYSVSREKKESFPLTVTSAQKNPTAFYLCASSIERNYNEQFFGPGTRLTVL.

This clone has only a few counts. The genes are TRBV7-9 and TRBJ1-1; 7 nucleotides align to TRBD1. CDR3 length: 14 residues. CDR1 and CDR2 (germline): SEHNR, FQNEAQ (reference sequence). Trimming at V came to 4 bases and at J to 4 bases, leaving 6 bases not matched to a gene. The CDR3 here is CASSSNRGSTEAFF. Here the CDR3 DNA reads TGTGCCAGCAGCTCAAACAGGGGAAGCACTGAAGCTTTCTTT.

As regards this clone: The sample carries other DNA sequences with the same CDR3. In nucleotides, the CDR3 is TGTGCCAGTAGTATAACGGGGAGCAATCAGCCCCAGCATTTT. It codes for CASSITGSNQPQHF. V and J are TRBV19 and TRBJ1-5; D gene unclear. Germline V gene lookup returns CDR1 LNHDA and CDR2 SQIVND (reference sequence). The CDR3 is 14 residues long. Trimming stripped 2 bases from V and 1 base from J, with 6 bases between.

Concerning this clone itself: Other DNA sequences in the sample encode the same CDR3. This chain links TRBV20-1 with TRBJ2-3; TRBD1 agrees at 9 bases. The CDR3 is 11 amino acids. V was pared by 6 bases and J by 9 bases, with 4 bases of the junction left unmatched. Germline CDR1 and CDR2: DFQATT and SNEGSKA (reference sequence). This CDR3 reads CSARDRVTQYF. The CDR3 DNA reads TGCAGTGCAAGGGACAGGGTGACGCAGTATTTT.

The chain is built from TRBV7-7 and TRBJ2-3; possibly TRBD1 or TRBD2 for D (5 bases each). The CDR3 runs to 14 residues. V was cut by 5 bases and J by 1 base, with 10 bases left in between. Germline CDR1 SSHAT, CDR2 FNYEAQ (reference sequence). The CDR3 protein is CASSQLGGTDTQYF. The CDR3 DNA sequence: TGTGCCAGCAGCCAACTAGGGGGCACAGATACGCAGTATTTT. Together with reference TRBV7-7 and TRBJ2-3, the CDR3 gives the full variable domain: GAGVSQSPRYKVTKRGQDVTLRCDPISSHATLYWYQQALGQGPEFLTYFNYEAQPDKSGLPSDRFSAERPEGSISTLTIQRTEQRDSAMYRCASSQLGGTDTQYFGPGTRLTVL.

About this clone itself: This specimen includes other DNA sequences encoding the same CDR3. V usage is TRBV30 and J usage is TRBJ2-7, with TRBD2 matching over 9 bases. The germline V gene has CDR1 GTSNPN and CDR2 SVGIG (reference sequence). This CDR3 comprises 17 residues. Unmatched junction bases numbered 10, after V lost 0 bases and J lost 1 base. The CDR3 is CAWSVPRASGTSYEQYF. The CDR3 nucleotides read TGTGCCTGGAGTGTACCTCGGGCTAGCGGGACTTCCTACGAGCAGTACTTC.

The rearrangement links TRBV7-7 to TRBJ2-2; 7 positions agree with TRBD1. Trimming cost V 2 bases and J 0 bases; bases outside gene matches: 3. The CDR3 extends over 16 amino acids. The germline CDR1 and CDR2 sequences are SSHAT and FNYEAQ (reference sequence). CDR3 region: CASSLTGQPNTGELFF. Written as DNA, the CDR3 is TGTGCCAGCAGCTTAACGGGACAGCCGAACACCGGGGAGCTGTTTTTT.

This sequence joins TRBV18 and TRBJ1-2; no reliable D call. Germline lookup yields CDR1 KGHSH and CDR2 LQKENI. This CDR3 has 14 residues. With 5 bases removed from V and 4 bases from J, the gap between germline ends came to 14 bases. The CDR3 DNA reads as TGTGCCAGCTCAAATTCGGCAGCGTTCTATGGCTACACCTTC. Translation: CASSNSAAFYGYTF.

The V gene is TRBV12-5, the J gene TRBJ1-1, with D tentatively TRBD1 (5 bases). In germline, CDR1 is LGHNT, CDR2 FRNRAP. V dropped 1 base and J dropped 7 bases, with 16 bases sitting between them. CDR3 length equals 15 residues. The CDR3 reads CASGLGSWDGSEAFF. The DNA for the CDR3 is TGTGCTAGTGGTTTGGGAAGCTGGGACGGGAGTGAAGCTTTCTTT.

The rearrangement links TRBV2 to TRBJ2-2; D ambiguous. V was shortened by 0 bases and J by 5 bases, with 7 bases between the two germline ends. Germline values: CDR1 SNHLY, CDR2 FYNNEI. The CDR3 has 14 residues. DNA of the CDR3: TGTGCCAGCAGTGAAGCCTCAATGACCGGGGAGCTGTTTTTT. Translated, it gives CASSEASMTGELFF.

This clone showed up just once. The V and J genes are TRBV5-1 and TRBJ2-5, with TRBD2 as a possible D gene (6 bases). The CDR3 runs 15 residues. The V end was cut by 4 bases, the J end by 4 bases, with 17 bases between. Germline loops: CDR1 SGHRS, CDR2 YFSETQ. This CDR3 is CASSLGGLVPETQYF. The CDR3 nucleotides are TGCGCCAGCAGCCTTGGAGGGCTAGTGCCAGAGACCCAGTACTTC.

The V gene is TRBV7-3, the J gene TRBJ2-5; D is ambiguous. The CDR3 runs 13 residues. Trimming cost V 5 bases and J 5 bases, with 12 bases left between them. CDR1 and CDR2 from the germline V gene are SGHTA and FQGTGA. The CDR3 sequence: CASSAGLGETQYF. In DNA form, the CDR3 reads TGTGCCAGCAGCGCCGGCCTCGGGGAGACCCAGTACTTC.

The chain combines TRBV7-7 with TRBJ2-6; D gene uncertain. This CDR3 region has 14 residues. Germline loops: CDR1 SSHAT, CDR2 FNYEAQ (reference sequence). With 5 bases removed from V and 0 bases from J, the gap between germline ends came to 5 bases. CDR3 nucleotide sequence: TGTGCCAGCAGCCCCGACTCTGGGGCCAACGTCCTGACTTTC. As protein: CASSPDSGANVLTF.

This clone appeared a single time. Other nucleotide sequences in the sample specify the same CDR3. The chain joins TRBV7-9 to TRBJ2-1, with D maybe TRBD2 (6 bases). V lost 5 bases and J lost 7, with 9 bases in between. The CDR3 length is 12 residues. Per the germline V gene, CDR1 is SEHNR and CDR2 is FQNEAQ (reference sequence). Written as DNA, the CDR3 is TGTGCCAGCAGCCCCCTAGCGAATGAGCAGTTCTTC. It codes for CASSPLANEQFF.

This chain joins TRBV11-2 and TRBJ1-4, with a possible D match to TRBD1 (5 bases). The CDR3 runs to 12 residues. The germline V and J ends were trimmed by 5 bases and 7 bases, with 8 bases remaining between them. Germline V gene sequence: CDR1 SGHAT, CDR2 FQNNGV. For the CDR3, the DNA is TGTGCCAGCAGCCAGGGTGGTGAAAAACTGTTTTTT. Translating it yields CASSQGGEKLFF.

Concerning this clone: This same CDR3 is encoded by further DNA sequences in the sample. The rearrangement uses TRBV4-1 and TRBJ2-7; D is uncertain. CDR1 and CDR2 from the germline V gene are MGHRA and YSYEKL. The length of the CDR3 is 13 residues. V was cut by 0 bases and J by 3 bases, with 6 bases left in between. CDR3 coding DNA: TGCGCCAGCAGCCAAGAGGTACTCTACGAGCAGTACTTC. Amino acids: CASSQEVLYEQYF.